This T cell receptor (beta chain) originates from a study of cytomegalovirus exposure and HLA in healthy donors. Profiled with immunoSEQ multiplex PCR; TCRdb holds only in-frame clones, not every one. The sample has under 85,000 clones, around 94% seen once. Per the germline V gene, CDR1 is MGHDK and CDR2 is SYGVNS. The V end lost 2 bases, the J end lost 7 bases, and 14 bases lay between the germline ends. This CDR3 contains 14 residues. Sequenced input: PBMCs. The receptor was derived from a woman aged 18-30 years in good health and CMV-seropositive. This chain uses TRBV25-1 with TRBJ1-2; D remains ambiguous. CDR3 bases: TGTGCCAGCAGTGAACCCACTCCGCGCGGTGGCTACACCTTC. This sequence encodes CASSEPTPRGGYTF.